The present TCR beta chain was sequenced within a study of PD-1 blockade in classical Hodgkin lymphoma. To note about this clone: Its antigen is not identified.

The time point is: cycle 4 day 1 (C4D1), after 5 to 7 weeks of nivolumab. Relapses following autologous stem cell transplantation were seen in all patients, with brentuximab vedotin exposure varying. The CD8+ T cells came from thawed PBMCs through magnetic negative selection. Patients' outcomes at their best amounted to complete response, partial response or progressive disease. CDR1 is SGHVS and CDR2 is FNYEAQ in the germline V gene. The CDR3 is 15 amino acids. Trimming removed 1 base at V and 0 bases at J, with 4 bases between. Sequencing was performed with immunoSEQ multiplex PCR; in TCRdb, only in-frame clones are kept and a portion is missing. This table holds around 21,000 clones, more than 80% found once. Broader study findings: Among the patients, those starting nivolumab under 1 year after ASCT were excluded. When set against healthy donors, newly diagnosed patients were reported to show lower baseline TCR diversity. Newly diagnosed patients and complete responders had comparable diversity at baseline.

The J gene is TRBJ2-6, the V gene TRBV7-6; D is unclear. Sample: CD8+ T cells from blood, taken before the fourth cycle of nivolumab. This receptor was taken from a human donor with classical Hodgkin lymphoma. The CDR3 loop is CASSLEYSGANVLTF. The CDR3 DNA reads TGTGCCAGCAGCTTAGAGTACTCTGGGGCCAACGTCCTGACTTTC.